This T cell receptor (beta chain) was identified in a study of graft-versus-host responses after intestinal transplantation. Data came from immunoSEQ multiplex PCR; TCRdb stores just in-frame clones and leaves some out. The data contain about 14,000 clones, about 55% of them seen just once; the ten biggest clones take up roughly 13%. Findings and limits, study-wide: Recipient-marrow GvH clones were detected, some having first appeared in ileum or blood.

This clone occurred a few times. Its antigen is not identified. V was cut by 3 bases and J by 9 bases, with 12 bases left in between. This CDR3 region has 13 residues. Germline assignment: CDR1 WNHNN and CDR2 SYGVQD (reference sequence). Intraepithelial and lamina propria lymphocytes were isolated from graft specimens. The sequencing here drew on ileum tissue, taken 524 days after transplant. This chain uses TRBV10-1 with TRBJ2-1; D possibly corresponds to TRBD1 (5 bases). The TCR comes from a human patient who received an intestinal transplant, so some T cells may come from the graft donor. The CDR3 nucleotides are TGCGCCAGCAGTGACAGGGTAGACGGTGAGCAGTTCTTC. This translates into CASSDRVDGEQFF.